This TCR beta chain was documented in a study of control samples from healthy donors and cancer patients (dated by TCRdb to 2018 to 2020). This clone was detected once. Its binding antigen is unknown. The sample holds no much larger clone one base away, and base qualities are not on file. Libraries came from the immunoSEQ multiplex PCR assay. In TCRdb, the immuneACCESS table is reduced to in-frame sequences with V and J assigned. These tables do not hold every clone; where another copy was compared, an unresolved V gene accounts for under half, and the others remain unexplained. Across this sample there are 170,000 or so clones, with 75% to 95% seen only once. 2% to 2.5% of the sample lies in the top ten. The sequencing sample was made of blood. This TCR was recovered from a woman between 40 and 50 years old in good health.

CDR3 loop: CSVHTGSAYEQYF. At the DNA level, the sequence is TGCAGCGTTCATACAGGGTCGGCCTACGAGCAGTACTTC. The rearranged segments are TRBV29-1 and TRBJ2-7; TRBD1 is a possible D gene, resting on 6 matching bases. Spanning cysteine to phenylalanine, the CDR3 consists of 13 amino acids. Only the CDR3 DNA is retained, 39 bases long and in frame from the first base. V is reduced by 5 bases and J by 2 bases, leaving a spacing of 13 bases between them. CDR1 SQVTM and CDR2 ANQGSEA are derived from the germline V gene.